These 14 T cell receptor beta chains originate from one sample sequenced in a study of control samples from healthy donors and cancer patients. Assay used: immunoSEQ multiplex PCR; TCRdb lists only in-frame clones, some missing. Of approximately 89,000 clones detected, about 89% appear once; the ten largest clones hold roughly 20%. The specimen was blood. All receptors come from a middle-aged man in good health.

This clone has a handful of counts. This chain uses TRBV2 with TRBJ1-1; D is unclear. The CDR3 runs to 13 residues. V lost 6 bases and J 3 bases, leaving 11 bases between the germline ends. Germline-derived CDR1 and CDR2 are SNHLY and FYNNEI. CDR3 residues: CASRLTVDTEAFF. In DNA, the CDR3 is TGTGCCAGCAGGCTTACAGTTGACACTGAAGCTTTCTTT.

The chain couples TRBV4-3 to TRBJ2-2; possibly TRBD1 or TRBD2 for D (6 bases each). Germline V CDR1 and CDR2: LGHNA, YSLEER. Trimming removed 0 bases at V and 3 bases at J, with 14 bases between. The CDR3 runs 17 residues. The CDR3 sequence: CASSQDGGGGHTGELFF. The CDR3 DNA is TGCGCCAGCAGCCAAGATGGAGGGGGAGGACACACCGGGGAGCTGTTTTTT.

This clone has just a few counts. The gene calls are TRBV18 and TRBJ2-6; D is possibly TRBD2 (6 bases). Trimming pared 3 bases from V and 7 bases from J, leaving 16 bases between. In germline, CDR1 is KGHSH, CDR2 LQKENI. The CDR3 covers 16 residues. This CDR3 is CASSPLGLVGANVLTF. The CDR3, as DNA: TGTGCCAGCTCACCCCTGGGACTGGTTGGCGCCAACGTCCTGACTTTC.

The chain uses TRBV11-2 and TRBJ2-6; the D is unclear. The germline V gene has CDR1 SGHAT and CDR2 FQNNGV. Trimming took 0 bases from V and 4 from J, leaving 10 bases between them. The CDR3 loop spans 16 amino acids. CDR3 loop: CASSLDRVPGANVLTF. CDR3 in DNA: TGTGCCAGCAGCTTAGATCGGGTACCCGGGGCCAACGTCCTGACTTTC.

The CDR3 loop is CASSAPVGGVGEQYV. The CDR3 coding sequence is TGTGCCAGCAGTGCCCCCGTGGGAGGGGTCGGGGAGCAGTACGTC. The chain has TRBV28 and TRBJ2-7; 7 bases map to TRBD2. The ends lost 5 bases at V and 7 bases at J; junction bases unmatched: 14. Germline V gives CDR1 MDHEN, CDR2 SYDVKM. CDR3 length: 15 residues.

The J gene is TRBJ1-3, the V gene TRBV18; tentative D call: TRBD1 (6 bases). This CDR3 region has 14 residues. Germline loops: CDR1 KGHSH, CDR2 LQKENI. The germline V and J ends were trimmed by 4 bases and 2 bases, with 9 bases remaining between them. The CDR3 protein is CASSQQGTGNTIYF. In DNA, the CDR3 is TGTGCCAGCTCACAACAGGGTACTGGAAACACCATATATTTT.

This chain joins TRBV24-1 and TRBJ1-1; 10 bases are shared with TRBD1. CDR1 is KGHDR and CDR2 is SFDVKD in the germline V gene. The CDR3 runs 16 residues. With V trimmed by 2 bases and J by 4 bases, 6 bases remained unmatched. CDR3 coding DNA: TGTGCCACCAGTGATTCCGGGGGACAGGGGTTCACTGAAGCTTTCTTT. This encodes CATSDSGGQGFTEAFF.

This clone was counted between two and nine times. The J gene is TRBJ1-5, the V gene TRBV18, with 7 bases lining up with TRBD1. The junction had 9 bases not matched to a gene; V was cut back by 5 bases and J by 8 bases. The length of the CDR3 is 14 residues. Per the germline V gene, CDR1 is KGHSH and CDR2 is LQKENI. CDR3 sequence reads: CASSGTGVKEPQHF. CDR3 in DNA: TGTGCCAGCTCAGGTACAGGGGTAAAGGAGCCCCAGCATTTT. Full variable domain (missing parts from reference TRBV18 and TRBJ1-5): NAGVMQNPRHLVRRRGQEARLRCSPMKGHSHVYWYRQLPEEGLKFMVYLQKENIIDESGMPKERFSAEFPKEGPSILRIQQVVRGDSAAYFCASSGTGVKEPQHFGDGTRLSIL.

The chain is built from TRBV3-1 (or the pseudogene TRBV3-2) and TRBJ1-3, with D unclear. V was shortened by 5 bases and J by 3 bases, with 8 bases between the two germline ends. Germline-derived CDR1 and CDR2 are LGHDT and YNNKEL (reference sequence). This CDR3 has 13 amino acids. The CDR3 loop is CASSWDNGNTIYF. The CDR3 DNA reads as TGTGCCAGCAGCTGGGATAATGGAAACACCATATATTTT.

The chain combines TRBV13 with TRBJ2-7; either TRBD1 or TRBD2 may supply D (5 bases each). There are 13 residues in the CDR3. Trimming shortened V by 5 bases and J by 5 bases, and 13 bases separated the two germline ends. Germline values: CDR1 PRHDT, CDR2 FYEKMQ (reference sequence). CDR3 coding DNA: TGTGCCAGCAGCGAAGGGGTCGGGGACGAGCAGTACGTC. It yields the protein CASSEGVGDEQYV.

This clone was counted between two and nine times. The chain uses TRBV29-1 and TRBJ2-2; D is uncertain. V lost 3 bases and J lost 2, with 7 bases in between. This CDR3 contains 13 residues. From germline, CDR1 is SQVTM and CDR2 ANQGSEA. The CDR3 region has the DNA TGCAGCGTTGATCAGGACAACACCGGGGAGCTGTTTTTT. This sequence encodes CSVDQDNTGELFF.

The chain has TRBV7-9 and TRBJ1-1; D is undetermined. CDR3 length equals 12 residues. Trimming took off 1 base at V and 8 bases at J, with 8 bases between the two ends. CDR1 and CDR2 from the germline V gene are SEHNR and FQNEAQ (reference sequence). CDR3 sequence: CASSLVGQEAFF. In DNA, the CDR3 is TGTGCCAGCAGCTTAGTAGGGCAGGAAGCTTTCTTT.

This chain uses TRBV27 with TRBJ2-3; D might be TRBD2 (7 bases). Germline V CDR1 and CDR2: MNHEY, SMNVEV (reference sequence). The CDR3 loop spans 17 amino acids. V lost 6 bases, J lost 2 bases, and 21 bases lay in between. Here the CDR3 reads CASRRMGASGTTDTQYF. The DNA for the CDR3 is TGTGCCAGCAGGAGGATGGGGGCTAGCGGAACCACAGATACGCAGTATTTT.

This chain uses TRBV5-8 with TRBJ1-2; D is undetermined. This CDR3 has 13 residues. V was pared by 4 bases and J by 3 bases, with 10 bases between. Germline CDR1 SGHTS, CDR2 YDEGEE. CDR3 nucleotides: TGTGCCAGCAGCCCATGGAATTACTATGGCTACACCTTC. This codes for CASSPWNYYGYTF.